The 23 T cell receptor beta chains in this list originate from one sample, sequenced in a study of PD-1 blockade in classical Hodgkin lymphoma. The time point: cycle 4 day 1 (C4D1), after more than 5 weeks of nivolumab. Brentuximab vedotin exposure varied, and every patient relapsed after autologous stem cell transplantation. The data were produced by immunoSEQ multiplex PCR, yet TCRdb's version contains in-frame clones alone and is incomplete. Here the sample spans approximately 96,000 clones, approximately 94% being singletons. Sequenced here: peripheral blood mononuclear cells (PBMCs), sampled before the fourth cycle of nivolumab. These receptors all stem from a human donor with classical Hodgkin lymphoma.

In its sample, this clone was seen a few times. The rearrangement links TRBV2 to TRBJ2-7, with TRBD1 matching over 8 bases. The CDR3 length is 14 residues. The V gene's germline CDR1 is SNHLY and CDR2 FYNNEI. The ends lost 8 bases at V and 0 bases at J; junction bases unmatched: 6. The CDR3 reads CASPGQGGSYEQYF. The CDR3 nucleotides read TGTGCCAGCCCCGGACAGGGCGGCTCCTACGAGCAGTACTTC.

As DNA, the CDR3 is TGCGCCAGCAGCCCCACCGGGGGGGCCTACTCCTACGAGCAGTACTTC. Its protein is CASSPTGGAYSYEQYF. The chain combines TRBV4-1 with TRBJ2-7; 8 bases are a match to TRBD2. The CDR3 totals 16 residues. Germline CDR1 and CDR2: MGHRA and YSYEKL. V shed 4 bases and J 0 bases; nucleotides not matched to a gene: 8.

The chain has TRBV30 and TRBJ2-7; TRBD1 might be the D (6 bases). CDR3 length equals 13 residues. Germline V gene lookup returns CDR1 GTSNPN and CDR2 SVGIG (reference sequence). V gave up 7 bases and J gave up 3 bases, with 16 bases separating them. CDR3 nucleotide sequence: TGTGCCTCGGGCCCCCCACAGGGCTACGAGCAGTACTTC. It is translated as CASGPPQGYEQYF.

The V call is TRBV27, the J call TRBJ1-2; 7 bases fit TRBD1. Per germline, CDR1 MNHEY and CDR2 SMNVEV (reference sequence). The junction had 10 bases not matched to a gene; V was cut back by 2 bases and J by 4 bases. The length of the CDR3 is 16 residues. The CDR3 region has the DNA TGTGCCAGCAGTTTAAGGCAACAGGGGATCGGCTATGGCTACACCTTC. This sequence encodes CASSLRQQGIGYGYTF.

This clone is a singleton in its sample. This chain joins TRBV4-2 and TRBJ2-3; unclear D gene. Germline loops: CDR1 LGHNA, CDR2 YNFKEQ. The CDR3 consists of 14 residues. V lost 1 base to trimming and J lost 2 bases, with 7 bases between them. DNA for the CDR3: TGTGCCAGCAGCCAAGTGGACCACACAGATACGCAGTATTTT. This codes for CASSQVDHTDTQYF.

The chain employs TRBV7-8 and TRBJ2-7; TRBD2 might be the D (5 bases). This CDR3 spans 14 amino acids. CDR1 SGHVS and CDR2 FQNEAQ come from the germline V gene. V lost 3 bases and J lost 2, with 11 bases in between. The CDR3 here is CASSFRTRAYEQYF. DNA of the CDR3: TGTGCCAGCAGCTTCCGGACTCGCGCCTACGAGCAGTACTTC.

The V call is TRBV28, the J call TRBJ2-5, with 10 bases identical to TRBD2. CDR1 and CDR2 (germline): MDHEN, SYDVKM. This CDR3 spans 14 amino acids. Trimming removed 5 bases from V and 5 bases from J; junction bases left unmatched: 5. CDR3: CASSQLAGVETQYF. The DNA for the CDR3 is TGTGCCAGCAGTCAGCTAGCGGGAGTGGAGACCCAGTACTTC.

The CDR3 DNA sequence: TGCGCCAGCAGCTTGGGATGGGCAGGGGGGAACACTGAAGCTTTCTTT. This gives the protein CASSLGWAGGNTEAFF. The chain is built from TRBV5-1 and TRBJ1-1, with 7 bases identical to TRBD1. The CDR3 length is 16 residues. CDR1 is SGHRS, CDR2 YFSETQ, per germline. The V gene end was trimmed by 0 bases and the J gene end by 1 base; junction bases not matched to a gene: 6. Drawing the rest from reference TRBV5-1 and TRBJ1-1, the complete variable domain is KAGVTQTPRYLIKTRGQQVTLSCSPISGHRSVSWYQQTPGQGLQFLFEYFSETQRNKGNFPGRFSGRQFSNSRSEMNVSTLELGDSALYLCASSLGWAGGNTEAFFGQGTRLTVV.

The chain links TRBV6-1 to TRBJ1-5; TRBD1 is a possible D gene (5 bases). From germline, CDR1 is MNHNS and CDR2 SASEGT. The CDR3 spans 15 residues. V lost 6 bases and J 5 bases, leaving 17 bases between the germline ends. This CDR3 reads CASSRDPTAYQPQHF. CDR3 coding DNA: TGTGCCAGCAGCCGGGACCCAACTGCGTATCAGCCCCAGCATTTT.

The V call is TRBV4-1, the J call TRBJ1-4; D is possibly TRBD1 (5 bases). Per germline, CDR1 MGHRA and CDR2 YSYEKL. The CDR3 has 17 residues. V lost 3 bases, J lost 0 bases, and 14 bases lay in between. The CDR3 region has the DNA TGCGCCAGCAGCCAGCCCCAGGGATTTCCAACTAATGAAAAACTGTTTTTT. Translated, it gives CASSQPQGFPTNEKLFF.

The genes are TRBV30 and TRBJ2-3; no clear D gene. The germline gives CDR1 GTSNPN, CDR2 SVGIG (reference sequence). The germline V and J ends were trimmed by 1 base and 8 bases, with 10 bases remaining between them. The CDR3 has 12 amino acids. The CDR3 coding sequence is TGTGCCTGGAGTGAATATTCCGCTACGCAGTATTTT. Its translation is CAWSEYSATQYF. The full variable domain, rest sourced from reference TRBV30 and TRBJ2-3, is SQTIHQWPATLVQPVGSPLSLECTVEGTSNPNLYWYRQAAGRGLQLLFYSVGIGQISSEVPQNLSASRPQDRQFILSSKKLLLSDSGFYLCAWSEYSATQYFGPGTRLTVL.

CDR3 amino acids: CASSLEETQYF. The CDR3, as DNA: TGTGCCAGCAGCTTGGAAGAGACCCAGTACTTC. The V call is TRBV5-6, the J call TRBJ2-5; D unclear. Looked up from germline, CDR1 is SGHDT and CDR2 is YYEEEE. V lost 0 bases, J lost 3 bases, and 0 bases lay in between. The CDR3 has 11 residues.

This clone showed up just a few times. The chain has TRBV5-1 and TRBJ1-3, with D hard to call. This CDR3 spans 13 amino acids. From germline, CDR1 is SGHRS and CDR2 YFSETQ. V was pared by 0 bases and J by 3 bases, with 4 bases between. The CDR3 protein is CASSLGVGNTIYF. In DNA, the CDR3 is TGCGCCAGCAGCTTGGGGGTTGGAAACACCATATATTTT.

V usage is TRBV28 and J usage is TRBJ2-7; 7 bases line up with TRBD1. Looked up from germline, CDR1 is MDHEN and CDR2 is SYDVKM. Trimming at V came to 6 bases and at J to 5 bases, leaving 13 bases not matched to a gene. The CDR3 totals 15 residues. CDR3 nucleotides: TGTGCCAGCAGCTTACTCATGACAGGGAACCACGAGCAGTACTTC. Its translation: CASSLLMTGNHEQYF.

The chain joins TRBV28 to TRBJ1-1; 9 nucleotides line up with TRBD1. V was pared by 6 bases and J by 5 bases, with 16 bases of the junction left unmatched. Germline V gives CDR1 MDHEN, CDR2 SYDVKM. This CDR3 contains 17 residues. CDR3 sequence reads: CASRSDKTGGLYTEAFF. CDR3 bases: TGTGCCAGCAGATCTGATAAGACAGGGGGGCTTTATACTGAAGCTTTCTTT. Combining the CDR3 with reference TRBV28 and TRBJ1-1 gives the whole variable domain DVKVTQSSRYLVKRTGEKVFLECVQDMDHENMFWYRQDPGLGLRLIYFSYDVKMKEKGDIPEGYSVSREKKERFSLILESASTNQTSMYLCASRSDKTGGLYTEAFFGQGTRLTVV.

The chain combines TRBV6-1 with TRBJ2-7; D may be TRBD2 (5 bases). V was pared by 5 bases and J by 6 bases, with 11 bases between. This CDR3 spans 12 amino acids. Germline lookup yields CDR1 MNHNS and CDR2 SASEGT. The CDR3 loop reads CASSTQRIEQYF. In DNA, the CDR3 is TGTGCCAGCAGTACGCAGCGGATCGAGCAGTACTTC.

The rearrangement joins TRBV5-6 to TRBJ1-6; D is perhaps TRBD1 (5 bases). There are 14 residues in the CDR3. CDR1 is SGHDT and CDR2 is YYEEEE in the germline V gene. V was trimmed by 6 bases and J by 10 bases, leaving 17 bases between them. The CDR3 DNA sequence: TGTGCCAGCACCACCGTTCGGGGGAACTCACCCCTCCACTTT. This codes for CASTTVRGNSPLHF. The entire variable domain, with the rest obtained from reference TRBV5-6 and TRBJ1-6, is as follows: DAGVTQSPTHLIKTRGQQVTLRCSPKSGHDTVSWYQQALGQGPQFIFQYYEEEERQRGNFPDRFSGHQFPNYSSELNVNALLLGDSALYLCASTTVRGNSPLHFGNGTRLTVT.

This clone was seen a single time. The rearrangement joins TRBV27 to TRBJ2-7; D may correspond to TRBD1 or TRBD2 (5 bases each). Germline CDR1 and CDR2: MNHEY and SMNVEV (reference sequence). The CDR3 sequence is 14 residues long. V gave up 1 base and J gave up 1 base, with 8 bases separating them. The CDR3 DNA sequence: TGTGCCAGCAGTTTATTTTGGGGGTCCTACGAGCAGTACTTC. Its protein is CASSLFWGSYEQYF.

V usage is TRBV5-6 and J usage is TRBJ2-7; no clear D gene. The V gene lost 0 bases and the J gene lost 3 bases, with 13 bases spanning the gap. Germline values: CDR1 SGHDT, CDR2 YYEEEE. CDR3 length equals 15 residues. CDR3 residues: CASSLVLGWGYEQYF. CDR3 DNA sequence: TGTGCCAGCAGCTTGGTGCTGGGTTGGGGCTACGAGCAGTACTTC.

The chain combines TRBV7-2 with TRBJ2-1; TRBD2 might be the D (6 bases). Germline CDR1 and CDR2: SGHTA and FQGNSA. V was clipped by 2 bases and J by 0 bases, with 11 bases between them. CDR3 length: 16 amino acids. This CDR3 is CASSLIGSSSYNEQFF. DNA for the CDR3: TGTGCCAGCAGCTTAATCGGGAGCAGCTCCTACAATGAGCAGTTCTTC.

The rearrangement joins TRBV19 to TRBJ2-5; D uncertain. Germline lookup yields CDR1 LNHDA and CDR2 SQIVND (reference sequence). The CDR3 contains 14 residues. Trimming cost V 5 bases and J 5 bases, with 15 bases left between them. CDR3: CASSYQAGIETQYF. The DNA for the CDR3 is TGTGCCAGTAGTTACCAGGCTGGGATTGAGACCCAGTACTTC.

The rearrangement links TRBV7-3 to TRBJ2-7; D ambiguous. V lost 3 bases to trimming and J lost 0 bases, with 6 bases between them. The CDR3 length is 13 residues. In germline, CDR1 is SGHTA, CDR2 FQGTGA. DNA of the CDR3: TGTGCCAGCAGCTTCTTACCCTCCTACGAGCAGTACTTC. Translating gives CASSFLPSYEQYF.

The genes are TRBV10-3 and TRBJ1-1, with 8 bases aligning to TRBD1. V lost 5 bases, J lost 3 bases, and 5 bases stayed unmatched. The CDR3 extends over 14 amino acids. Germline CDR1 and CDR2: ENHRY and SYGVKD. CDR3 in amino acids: CAISQGAGDTEAFF. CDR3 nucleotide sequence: TGTGCCATCAGTCAGGGGGCGGGGGACACTGAAGCTTTCTTT.